The clone carrying this TCR beta chain was recorded many times. As it was prepared, the TCRbeta library received unique molecular identifiers. TCRdb reprocessed the PCR reads with MiXCR, giving one entry per CDR3 protein. The table shows around 410,000 distinct CDR3 sequences, with around 9.9% occurring only once. This sample is part of a study of T-cell reconstitution after alpha-beta-depleted transplantation in children. The receptor comes from a human donor who donated a stem cell graft to a child with acute myeloid leukemia. The specimen comprised PBMCs from the stem cell graft donor, sampled from the stem cell graft.

CDR3 residues: CASSLAGALWEQFF. Here the CDR3 DNA reads TGTGCCAGCAGTTTAGCGGGAGCTTTATGGGAGCAGTTCTTC. The chain employs TRBV6-2 or TRBV6-3 and TRBJ2-1, with 9 bases lining up with TRBD2. The CDR3 sequence is 14 residues long. CDR1 is MNHEY and CDR2 is SVGEGT in the germline V gene. J was trimmed by 10 bases and V by 4 bases; bases with no gene match: 8.